These 27 T cell receptor beta chains were sequenced from one sample in a study of T cell responses to AZD1222 COVID-19 vaccine. The assay was immunoSEQ multiplex PCR, and TCRdb's table has in-frame clones only and misses some. This sample has around 100,000 clones; 80% to 95% occur once, and the top ten carry roughly 1.8%. This specimen was peripheral blood, taken on day 0 of AZD1222 vaccination. The receptors derive from an adult in good health.

This chain connects TRBV28 to TRBJ2-2, with 16 positions matching TRBD2. The V gene's germline CDR1 is MDHEN and CDR2 SYDVKM. The CDR3 is made up of 21 amino acids. V gave up 3 bases and J gave up 0 bases; unmatched junction bases: 10. The CDR3 nucleotides are TGTGCCAGCAGTTTTGATGCCATGGGACTAGCGGGAGGGGCGAACACCGGGGAGCTGTTTTTT. It codes for CASSFDAMGLAGGANTGELFF.

The chain uses TRBV6-5 and TRBJ2-1, with a possible D match to TRBD2 (6 bases). The germline V gene encodes CDR1 MNHEY and CDR2 SVGAGI. The CDR3 covers 13 residues. Trimming removed 8 bases from V and 4 bases from J, with 12 bases in between. The CDR3 DNA follows: TGTGCCAGCGGGGCGGGGAGGTACAATGAGCAGTTCTTC. Protein product: CASGAGRYNEQFF.

This clone has only one observation. The chain carries TRBV3-1 (or the pseudogene TRBV3-2) and TRBJ1-6; no firm D call. Per the germline V gene, CDR1 is LGHDT and CDR2 is YNNKEL (reference sequence). The CDR3 is made up of 14 amino acids. V was pared by 1 base and J by 7 bases, with 8 bases between. CDR3 in amino acids: CASSQGLGNSPLHF. In DNA form, the CDR3 reads TGTGCCAGCAGCCAAGGCTTGGGGAATTCACCCCTCCACTTT.

The rearrangement joins TRBV6-6 to TRBJ1-2, with D hard to call. V was trimmed by 8 bases and J by 2 bases, leaving 18 bases between them. CDR3 length: 15 residues. Germline V gene lookup returns CDR1 MNHNY and CDR2 SVGAGI (reference sequence). Written as DNA, the CDR3 is TGTGCCAGCTCTTTGGGGAGCCGGCTCAACTATGGCTACACCTTC. Translation gives CASSLGSRLNYGYTF.

This chain uses TRBV28 with TRBJ2-7; possible D gene TRBD1, 5 bases. This CDR3 comprises 13 residues. V was cut by 8 bases and J by 0 bases, with 11 bases left in between. Per germline, CDR1 MDHEN and CDR2 SYDVKM. CDR3 sequence reads: CASLLQGSYEQYF. The CDR3 nucleotides read TGTGCCAGCCTCCTCCAGGGCTCCTACGAGCAGTACTTC.

This clone appeared once. CDR3 nucleotide sequence: TGTGCCAGCAGAATACTTTTGAACACTGAAGCTTTCTTT. It yields the protein CASRILLNTEAFF. V and J are TRBV6-5 and TRBJ1-1; no firm D call. The germline V gene encodes CDR1 MNHEY and CDR2 SVGAGI. V gave up 6 bases and J gave up 0 bases, with 8 bases separating them. This CDR3 has 13 amino acids.

This sequence joins TRBV5-1 and TRBJ1-6, with D possibly TRBD1 on 5 matching bases. Trimming took 0 bases from V and 4 from J, leaving 8 bases between them. Looked up from germline, CDR1 is SGHRS and CDR2 is YFSETQ. The CDR3 is made up of 15 amino acids. Here the CDR3 DNA reads TGCGCCAGCAGCTTGGAAGGGGTATATAATTCACCCCTCCACTTT. This gives the protein CASSLEGVYNSPLHF.

The CDR3 loop is CASCSGIGNQPQHF. CDR3 nucleotides: TGTGCCAGCTGTTCGGGGATTGGGAATCAGCCCCAGCATTTT. The chain couples TRBV2 to TRBJ1-5, with no clear D. Germline lookup yields CDR1 SNHLY and CDR2 FYNNEI. V lost 8 bases to trimming and J lost 4 bases, with 15 bases between them. The CDR3 sequence is 14 residues long.

The rearrangement links TRBV12-5 to TRBJ2-5; no clear D gene. V lost 6 bases, J lost 5 bases, and 7 bases lay in between. The CDR3 extends over 11 amino acids. Per germline, CDR1 LGHNT and CDR2 FRNRAP. CDR3 loop: CASGTWETQYF. CDR3 nucleotide sequence: TGTGCTAGTGGCACTTGGGAGACCCAGTACTTC.

V gene TRBV6-4 combines with J gene TRBJ2-1; D tentatively fits TRBD1 or TRBD2 (5 bases each). The CDR3 covers 11 residues. The germline V and J ends were trimmed by 6 bases and 15 bases, with 15 bases remaining between them. CDR1 and CDR2 from the germline V gene are MRHNA and SNTAGT. As DNA, the CDR3 is TGTGCCAGCAGGATGGGACCGGGGCCGTTCTTC. Translation gives CASRMGPGPFF.

The chain uses TRBV5-1 and TRBJ2-1, with 11 bases lining up with TRBD1. The CDR3 length is 16 residues. The germline CDR1 and CDR2 sequences are SGHRS and YFSETQ. V was pared by 0 bases and J by 3 bases, with 2 bases of the junction left unmatched. The DNA of the CDR3 is TGCGCCAGCAGCTTGGCCGGGACAGGGGGCTACAATGAGCAGTTCTTC. It encodes CASSLAGTGGYNEQFF.

On this clone: One end of the junction fails to match germline, which may point to a read error. The chain employs TRBV11-3 and TRBJ2-1; D call uncertain. Germline V gives CDR1 SGHNT, CDR2 YENEEA. CDR3 length: 14 residues. CDR3 DNA: TGTGCCAGCAGCTTAGATGCCTCCCACAATGAGCAGTTCTTC. It codes for CASSLDASHNEQFF.

The chain uses TRBV3-1 (or the pseudogene TRBV3-2) and TRBJ2-5; maybe TRBD1 (5 bases). V lost 0 bases, J lost 7 bases, and 6 bases lay in between. Looked up from germline, CDR1 is LGHDT and CDR2 is YNNKEL (reference sequence). The CDR3 is 12 residues long. CDR3 amino acids: CASSQDRGTQYF. The CDR3 nucleotides are TGTGCCAGCAGCCAAGATAGGGGGACCCAGTACTTC.

The CDR3 reads CASSPRLAGGPNEQFF. In DNA form, the CDR3 reads TGTGCCAGCAGCCCGAGGCTAGCGGGAGGGCCGAATGAGCAGTTCTTC. The V and J genes are TRBV7-3 and TRBJ2-1, with TRBD2 matching 12 bases. CDR1 is SGHTA and CDR2 is FQGTGA in the germline V gene. After removal of 5 bases from V and 7 bases from J, the junction contained 9 bases not matched to a gene. The CDR3 length is 16 residues.

Worth noting for this clone: Additional DNA sequences in this sample encode the identical CDR3. This chain connects TRBV2 to TRBJ2-3; D uncertain. This CDR3 has 12 residues. V lost 6 bases and J 3 bases, leaving 7 bases between the germline ends. Germline CDR1 SNHLY, CDR2 FYNNEI. The CDR3 DNA sequence: TGTGCCAGCAGCGGAATAACAGATACGCAGTATTTT. The encoded protein is CASSGITDTQYF. Complete variable domain (other parts from reference TRBV2 and TRBJ2-3): EPEVTQTPSHQVTQMGQEVILRCVPISNHLYFYWYRQILGQKVEFLVSFYNNEISEKSEIFDDQFSVERPDGSNFTLKIRSTKLEDSAMYFCASSGITDTQYFGPGTRLTVL.

This chain links TRBV27 with TRBJ2-1; no clear D. V was trimmed by 3 bases and J by 1 base, leaving 7 bases between them. The CDR3 totals 14 residues. CDR1 is MNHEY and CDR2 is SMNVEV in the germline V gene (reference sequence). CDR3 loop: CASSFYVSYNEQFF. Written as DNA, the CDR3 is TGTGCCAGCAGTTTTTACGTTTCCTACAATGAGCAGTTCTTC.

This chain joins TRBV18 and TRBJ2-1; 13 nucleotides match TRBD2. In germline, CDR1 is KGHSH, CDR2 LQKENI. CDR3 length: 19 amino acids. With 1 base clipped from V and 5 bases from J, the junction kept 11 bases outside the gene matches. The CDR3 DNA is TGTGCCAGCTCACCACTGGTTGGTACTAGCGGGAGGGTTGACAATGAGCAGTTCTTC. Residues: CASSPLVGTSGRVDNEQFF.

The chain joins TRBV28 to TRBJ2-3; TRBD1 agrees at 8 bases. With 3 bases clipped from V and 1 base from J, the junction kept 9 bases outside the gene matches. The V gene's germline CDR1 is MDHEN and CDR2 SYDVKM. The CDR3 totals 17 residues. This chain's CDR3 is CASSLFLQGGGTDTQYF. In DNA, the CDR3 is TGTGCCAGCAGTTTGTTTTTACAGGGGGGAGGCACAGATACGCAGTATTTT.

The J gene is TRBJ2-3, the V gene TRBV28; D call uncertain. The germline V and J ends were trimmed by 3 bases and 5 bases, with 6 bases remaining between them. This CDR3 is built from 12 residues. The V gene's germline CDR1 is MDHEN and CDR2 SYDVKM. This chain's CDR3 is CASSFVRDTQYF. The CDR3 DNA sequence: TGTGCCAGCAGTTTCGTTAGAGATACGCAGTATTTT.

The rearrangement joins TRBV2 to TRBJ2-5, with D hard to call. CDR1 SNHLY and CDR2 FYNNEI come from the germline V gene. V lost 7 bases and J 5 bases, leaving 14 bases between the germline ends. The CDR3 contains 13 residues. CDR3: CASTWTPWETQYF. For the CDR3, the DNA is TGTGCCAGCACATGGACGCCGTGGGAGACCCAGTACTTC.

The chain carries TRBV7-3 and TRBJ2-3; 11 nucleotides match TRBD2. The CDR3 is 15 residues long. Germline-derived CDR1 and CDR2 are SGHTA and FQGTGA. J was trimmed by 9 bases and V by 3 bases; bases with no gene match: 8. The CDR3: CASSFLAGGPDTQYF. CDR3 coding DNA: TGTGCCAGCAGCTTTTTAGCGGGAGGGCCTGACACGCAGTATTTT.

V usage is TRBV5-1 and J usage is TRBJ2-2; no firm D call. V was trimmed by 0 bases and J by 11 bases, leaving 5 bases between them. CDR3 length equals 11 residues. CDR1 is SGHRS, CDR2 YFSETQ, per germline. Here the CDR3 DNA reads TGCGCCAGCAGCTTGGCCCAAGAGCTGTTTTTT. Amino acids: CASSLAQELFF.

This chain links TRBV5-1 with TRBJ2-2, with 7 bases that match TRBD2. V shed 0 bases and J 7 bases; nucleotides not matched to a gene: 6. Per germline, CDR1 SGHRS and CDR2 YFSETQ. This CDR3 is 15 amino acids long. For the CDR3, the DNA is TGCGCCAGCAGCTTGGATGGCGGGAGTAACGGGGAGCTGTTTTTT. Translating it yields CASSLDGGSNGELFF.

The chain links TRBV20-1 to TRBJ1-5, with a possible D match to TRBD1 (5 bases). The germline V gene encodes CDR1 DFQATT and CDR2 SNEGSKA (reference sequence). This CDR3 comprises 13 residues. V was cut by 3 bases and J by 0 bases, with 6 bases left in between. The CDR3 DNA is TGCAGTGCTAGTAGGGGTAGCAATCAGCCCCAGCATTTT. Amino acids: CSASRGSNQPQHF.

The V gene is TRBV27, the J gene TRBJ1-3; 7 bases agree with TRBD1. Per germline, CDR1 MNHEY and CDR2 SMNVEV (reference sequence). This CDR3 spans 15 amino acids. With V trimmed by 5 bases and J by 2 bases, 6 bases remained unmatched. CDR3 amino acids: CASSPLTGAGNTIYF. The CDR3 nucleotides read TGTGCCAGCAGTCCCTTAACAGGGGCTGGAAACACCATATATTTT.

The V and J genes are TRBV30 and TRBJ2-7; D is unresolved. The CDR3 sequence is 11 residues long. Per the germline V gene, CDR1 is GTSNPN and CDR2 is SVGIG (reference sequence). V was pared by 3 bases and J by 3 bases, with 6 bases between. The CDR3 loop reads CAWSRGYEQYF. CDR3 DNA: TGTGCCTGGAGCAGAGGCTACGAGCAGTACTTC. Full variable domain (missing parts from reference TRBV30 and TRBJ2-7): SQTIHQWPATLVQPVGSPLSLECTVEGTSNPNLYWYRQAAGRGLQLLFYSVGIGQISSEVPQNLSASRPQDRQFILSSKKLLLSDSGFYLCAWSRGYEQYFGPGTRLTVT.

This chain connects TRBV18 to TRBJ1-1; 8 bases are a match to TRBD1. With 3 bases clipped from V and 11 bases from J, the junction kept 5 bases outside the gene matches. CDR1 KGHSH and CDR2 LQKENI come from the germline V gene. This CDR3 region has 12 residues. The CDR3 bases are TGTGCCAGCTCACCTAGCCGGGACAGGGCTTTCTTT. Its translation: CASSPSRDRAFF.